This is a list of T cell receptor beta chains from one sample in a study of Ad26.COV2.S vaccination and SARS-CoV-2 variants. Measured with immunoSEQ multiplex PCR; TCRdb has only the in-frame clones, and not every one. The repertoire consists of over 400,000 clones, with approximately 90% occurring once and the leading ten covering over 1.5%. Sequenced material: peripheral blood, taken in a trial of Ad26.COV2.S vaccine versus placebo. The receptors come from a person aged 18 to 65 who received the Ad26.COV2.S COVID-19 vaccine or a placebo. CDR3s include the opening cysteine and the closing phenylalanine or tryptophan. D genes are given only for firm matches.

d_call j_call v_call cdr3_nt cdr3_aa
TRBD2 TRBJ2-1 TRBV4-3 TGCGCCAGCAGCCAAGAGTGGGGACTAGCTCAGTACGAGCAGTTCTTC CASSQEWGLAQYEQFF
NA TRBJ1-2 TRBV2 TGTGCCAGCCGCGAGGGGTATGGCTACACCTTC CASREGYGYTF
NA TRBJ2-3 TRBV13 TGTGCCAGCAGCTTAGCGGGCTCCCGCCTCGGAACGCAGTATTTT CASSLAGSRLGTQYF
NA TRBJ2-7 TRBV7-9 TGTGCCAGCAGCTCACAACCGGGACTTACCTACGAGCAGTACTTC CASSSQPGLTYEQYF
NA TRBJ2-7 TRBV4-1 TGCGCCAGCAGCCAAGATCGGACCCGCCCCGCATACGAGCAGTACTTC CASSQDRTRPAYEQYF
NA TRBJ1-2 TRBV5-1 TGCGCCAGCAGGGCCGCGGGGTTTACCTACGAGTATGGCTACACCTTC CASRAAGFTYEYGYTF
NA TRBJ2-7 TRBV27 TGTGCCAGCACCGTCTACGAGCAGTACTTC CASTVYEQYF
NA TRBJ2-5 TRBV9 TGTGCCAGCAGCGTAGTACGCAGGGAAGAGACCCAGTACTTC CASSVVRREETQYF
TRBD2 TRBJ2-3 TRBV5-1 TGCGCCAGCAGCAGCGCCCTAGCGGGGGTCGCAGATACGCAGTATTTT CASSSALAGVADTQYF
NA TRBJ2-7 TRBV30 TGTGCCTGGAGTGTTTTGGGATACGAGCAGTACTTC CAWSVLGYEQYF